The clone carrying this TCR beta chain was picked up a small number of times. Its antigen is not identified. The time point here: newly diagnosed GD, antithyroid drugs for less than 3 months. The TCR library was made from RNA that had been extracted from PBMCs in TRIzol. Investigators prepared the TCR beta libraries by applying iRepertoire HTBI primers and Arm-PCR of CDR3 regions. Each CDR3 protein gets one entry after TCRdb re-called the multiplex PCR reads with MiXCR. The table has about 420,000 distinct CDR3 sequences, about 15% seen once. Germline loops: CDR1 SGHRS, CDR2 YFSETQ. Between the trimmed V and J ends, which lost 0 bases and 3 bases, there was a span of 7 bases. The CDR3 covers 13 residues. This entry belongs to a study of regulatory T cells in long-lasting Graves disease. Study observations and caveats: TRBV28, TRBJ1-2 and TRBJ2-5 were segments that persistent disease favored.

These data also formed part of another study, on T cells in Graves' hyperthyroidism and ophthalmopathy.

The material sequenced was peripheral blood mononuclear cells (PBMCs), taken at new diagnosis, from a patient treated with antithyroid drugs. This receptor was identified in a woman between 18 and 29 years old with Graves disease. V and J are TRBV5-1 and TRBJ2-7; weak D call: TRBD2 (5 bases). CDR3 sequence: CASSLAGIYEQYF. The CDR3 DNA is TGCGCCAGCAGCTTGGCCGGGATCTACGAGCAGTACTTC.